The sequence of this T cell receptor (beta chain) was determined in a study of OX40 agonist ivuxolimab in advanced cancers. Study-level findings and limits: At 0.1 to 3.0 mg/kg, CD4+ and CD8+ blood T cells expanded clonally by week 6.

On this clone itself: Its antigen is not known.

Assay used: immunoSEQ multiplex PCR; TCRdb lists only in-frame clones, some missing. The repertoire has about 69,000 clones, 90% of them found once; the top ten carry roughly a tenth. The CDR3 sequence is 14 residues long. The V gene's germline CDR1 is SNHLY and CDR2 FYNNEI. V gave up 2 bases and J gave up 6 bases, with 13 bases separating them. This chain joins TRBV2 and TRBJ1-1, with D perhaps TRBD1 (5 bases). The sequence was obtained from an adult with an advanced solid tumor such as melanoma, head and neck, liver or kidney cancer. This specimen consisted of CD4+ or CD8+ T cells sorted from blood, obtained in a trial of the OX40 agonist ivuxolimab. The DNA of the CDR3 is TGTGCCAGCAGTGAACGAACAGGAGCTGCTGAAGCTTTCTTT. It encodes CASSERTGAAEAFF. Full variable domain (outside the CDR3, taken from reference TRBV2 and TRBJ1-1): EPEVTQTPSHQVTQMGQEVILRCVPISNHLYFYWYRQILGQKVEFLVSFYNNEISEKSEIFDDQFSVERPDGSNFTLKIRSTKLEDSAMYFCASSERTGAAEAFFGQGTRLTVV.